Shown below are 9 T cell receptor beta chains from a single sample sequenced in a study of CD8 T cells in Susac syndrome. After extraction with the RNeasy kit, about 0.45 to 1 ug of the RNA was reverse transcribed using random hexamers. TCRdb re-analysed the immunoSEQ multiplex PCR reads in MiXCR, keeping a single row per CDR3 protein. Of 150,000 to 200,000 distinct CDR3 sequences in the sample, approximately 94% are singletons; the top ten hold about 0.094%. Sequencing was carried out using CD4+ T cells from PBMCs. All receptors come from a human donor with multiple sclerosis.

This clonotype was seen a handful of times. V usage is TRBV29-1 and J usage is TRBJ2-1; D is undetermined. The CDR3 is 11 amino acids. Trimming cost V 6 bases and J 0 bases, with 3 bases left between them. The V gene's germline CDR1 is SQVTM and CDR2 ANQGSEA. The CDR3 DNA reads TGCAGCGTCGACTCCTACAATGAGCAGTTCTTC. Translating gives CSVDSYNEQFF.

The rearrangement uses TRBV27 and TRBJ1-2; the D is unclear. There are 14 residues in the CDR3. CDR1 and CDR2 from the germline V gene are MNHEY and SMNVEV (reference sequence). Trimming left V 0 bases short and J 5 bases short, with 10 bases between. Here the CDR3 reads CASSLSRQPYGYTF. The CDR3 bases are TGTGCCAGCAGTTTATCGAGGCAGCCTTATGGCTACACCTTC.

V and J are TRBV7-6 and TRBJ1-2; D is undetermined. Germline CDR1 and CDR2: SGHVS and FNYEAQ. The germline V and J ends were trimmed by 3 bases and 8 bases, with 25 bases remaining between them. The CDR3 loop spans 17 amino acids. CDR3 DNA sequence: TGTGCCAGCAGCTTCTCTTCGAGGGCCGCCCCGGAATCAGGCTACACCTTC. It is translated as CASSFSSRAAPESGYTF.

The V call is TRBV20-1, the J call TRBJ1-2, with D uncertain. Trimming pared 6 bases from V and 2 bases from J, leaving 10 bases between. The germline V gene encodes CDR1 DFQATT and CDR2 SNEGSKA (reference sequence). The CDR3 loop spans 12 amino acids. CDR3 amino acids: CSATTQNYGYTF. The CDR3 region has the DNA TGCAGTGCCACTACACAGAACTATGGCTACACCTTC.

V gene TRBV6-6 combines with J gene TRBJ2-3; D gene ambiguous. Trimming left V 8 bases short and J 0 bases short, with 9 bases between. CDR1 is MNHNY and CDR2 is SVGAGI in the germline V gene (reference sequence). The CDR3 has 13 amino acids. In DNA form, the CDR3 reads TGTGCCAGCCGCCTCCCTAGCACAGATACGCAGTATTTT. It is translated as CASRLPSTDTQYF.

The V call is TRBV12-3 or TRBV12-4, the J call TRBJ2-7; D unclear. The CDR3 loop spans 14 amino acids. Trimming shortened V by 2 bases and J by 0 bases, and 8 bases separated the two germline ends. The CDR3: CASSLWAASYEQYF. The CDR3 region has the DNA TGTGCCAGCAGTTTATGGGCAGCCTCCTACGAGCAGTACTTC.

The chain employs TRBV28 and TRBJ1-2; D is ambiguous. There are 15 residues in the CDR3. CDR1 and CDR2 (germline): MDHEN, SYDVKM. V lost 5 bases, J lost 1 base, and 14 bases lay in between. The CDR3 loop reads CASSPVGGFNYGYTF. CDR3 in DNA: TGTGCCAGCAGTCCAGTCGGCGGATTTAACTATGGCTACACCTTC.

The chain joins TRBV20-1 to TRBJ1-1; D is ambiguous. CDR3 size: 14 residues. CDR1 is DFQATT and CDR2 is SNEGSKA in the germline V gene (reference sequence). Trimming shortened V by 5 bases and J by 7 bases, and 20 bases separated the two germline ends. Written as DNA, the CDR3 is TGCAGTGCTCCCCCGAGGGTGGCGGAGGGTGAAGCTTTCTTT. This codes for CSAPPRVAEGEAFF.

The chain employs TRBV29-1 and TRBJ1-4, with no clear D. This CDR3 is built from 15 residues. The germline V and J ends were trimmed by 7 bases and 5 bases, with 20 bases remaining between them. Per the germline V gene, CDR1 is SQVTM and CDR2 is ANQGSEA. The chain's CDR3 is CSAIIVGGGNEKLFF. The CDR3 nucleotides are TGCAGCGCTATTATCGTTGGTGGAGGGAATGAAAAACTGTTTTTT. The whole variable domain, filled in from reference TRBV29-1 and TRBJ1-4, reads SAVISQKPSRDICQRGTSLTIQCQVDSQVTMMFWYRQQPGQSLTLIATANQGSEATYESGFVIDKFPISRPNLTFSTLTVSNMSPEDSSIYLCSAIIVGGGNEKLFFGSGTQLSVL.